A selection of T cell receptor beta chains follows, all from one sample in a study of blood T cell repertoires in COVID-19. The assay was immunoSEQ multiplex PCR, and TCRdb's table has in-frame clones only and misses some. The sample has roughly 150,000 clones; approximately 82% are singletons. The sample comprised peripheral blood. The receptors were gathered from a woman between 45 and 60 years old in a cohort sampled during active or convalescent COVID-19. The CDR3 runs from the conserved cysteine through the conserved F or W. The order of the fields is V gene, D gene, clone size, J gene, CDR3 protein, CDR3 DNA. The D gene is left open where the match is weak. Some rows mark clone size as missing; the rest say once, few, many or name a class of expanded clone.

TRBV5-4	TRBD1	-	TRBJ1-1	CASSLRGGAIRTEAFF	TGTGCCAGCAGCTTGAGAGGGGGCGCGATAAGAACTGAAGCTTTCTTT
TRBV5-4	-	-	TRBJ2-7	CASSRGPLGLEIF	TGTGCCAGCAGCCGTGGACCCCTGGGACTGGAGATATTC
TRBV11-2	-	-	TRBJ1-2	CASSLDRGDGYTF	TGTGCCAGCAGCTTAGATCGGGGTGATGGCTACACCTTC
TRBV7-6	TRBD1	few	TRBJ2-3	CASSSPGQETDTQYF	TGTGCCAGCAGCTCCCCAGGACAGGAAACAGATACGCAGTATTTT
TRBV5-1	-	-	TRBJ2-3	CASSYTRSSPDTQYF	TGCGCCAGCAGCTACACCCGATCAAGTCCAGATACGCAGTATTTT
TRBV6-6	-	-	TRBJ2-7	CASNPGLSSYEQYF	TGTGCCAGCAATCCGGGACTGAGCTCCTACGAGCAGTACTTC
TRBV5-1	-	-	TRBJ2-5	CASSLVSGSEETQYF	TGCGCCAGCAGCTTGGTCAGCGGGTCGGAAGAGACCCAGTACTTC
TRBV11-2	-	-	TRBJ1-1	CASSLRGQMNTEAFF	TGTGCCAGCAGCTTAAGGGGCCAGATGAACACTGAAGCTTTCTTT
TRBV10-1	-	few	TRBJ2-3	CASSATSSGAQYF	TGCGCCAGCAGTGCGACCTCCTCAGGTGCGCAGTATTTT
TRBV5-1	-	once	TRBJ2-7	CASSPGVGSHSYEQYF	TGCGCCAGCAGCCCGGGGGTGGGGTCCCACTCCTACGAGCAGTACTTC
TRBV6-1	-	-	TRBJ2-7	CASREYVTGDYSYEQYF	TGTGCCAGCAGGGAATACGTAACCGGGGATTACTCCTACGAGCAGTACTTC
TRBV11-2	-	-	TRBJ2-5	CASSSPSGTQYF	TGTGCCAGCAGCTCCCCATCGGGGACCCAGTACTTC
TRBV5-1	TRBD1	-	TRBJ2-2	CASSSNTGGPGELFF	TGCGCCAGCAGCTCGAACACAGGGGGACCCGGGGAGCTGTTTTTT
TRBV19	TRBD1	-	TRBJ1-1	CASSNTGEAEAFF	TGTGCCAGTAGTAACACAGGGGAGGCTGAAGCTTTCTTT
TRBV5-1	-	-	TRBJ1-1	CASSTGEAGQYLRAFF	TGCGCCAGCAGCACGGGGGAGGCAGGGCAGTACCTGAGGGCTTTCTTT
TRBV12-5	TRBD1	-	TRBJ2-7	CASGSRGLTYEQYF	TGTGCTAGTGGTTCCAGGGGGTTAACCTACGAGCAGTACTTC
TRBV19	TRBD2	-	TRBJ2-7	CASSRTSAYEQYF	TGTGCCAGTAGTAGGACTAGCGCCTACGAGCAGTACTTC
TRBV6-5	-	few	TRBJ2-7	CASRNPYYEQYF	TGTGCCAGCAGAAACCCCTACTACGAGCAGTACTTC
TRBV27	-	few	TRBJ1-2	CASSWGARAGNYGYTF	TGTGCCAGCAGTTGGGGCGCTCGTGCGGGGAACTATGGCTACACCTTC
TRBV2	-	-	TRBJ1-2	CASREGQGGYTF	TGTGCCAGCAGGGAAGGTCAGGGGGGCTACACCTTC
TRBV12-3/TRBV12-4	-	-	TRBJ1-1	CASSRGQNEAFF	TGTGCCAGCAGCAGGGGCCAGAATGAAGCTTTCTTT
TRBV5-1	-	-	TRBJ2-5	CASSFGGASETQYF	TGCGCCAGCAGCTTTGGGGGCGCGTCCGAGACCCAGTACTTC